These 27 T cell receptor beta chains were all obtained from the same sample, sequenced in a study of OX40 agonist ivuxolimab in advanced cancers. The library was made by the immunoSEQ multiplex PCR assay. The clones in this table, taken by TCRdb from immuneACCESS, are in-frame only. Not every clone is retained; where verified, under half of the shortfall comes from an unresolved V gene, and the cause of the rest is unknown. The sample yields approximately 100,000 clones; roughly 80% were counted once. The ten most abundant clones make up about 5.5% of the sample. This specimen consisted of CD4+ or CD8+ T cells sorted from blood, obtained in a trial of the OX40 agonist ivuxolimab. These receptors all stem from an adult with an advanced solid tumor such as melanoma, head and neck, liver or kidney cancer.

The sample holds one count of this clone. The rearrangement links TRBV9 to TRBJ2-1, with a weak D call TRBD2 (6 bases). V shed 4 bases and J shed 6 bases, with 23 bases lying between them. This CDR3 is 17 amino acids long. The germline gives CDR1 SGDLS, CDR2 YYNGEE. CDR3 coding DNA: TGTGCCAGCAGCCCGGATCCTGGGGGGACCAGCACCAATGAGCAGTTCTTC. Translation: CASSPDPGGTSTNEQFF.

V is TRBV11-2 and J is TRBJ1-1; no clear D gene. The germline gives CDR1 SGHAT, CDR2 FQNNGV. Trimming cost V 4 bases and J 4 bases, with 13 bases left between them. This CDR3 contains 14 residues. CDR3 nucleotide sequence: TGTGCCAGCAGCTCAACTTATCCGACCACTGAAGCTTTCTTT. Translating it yields CASSSTYPTTEAFF.

The V call is TRBV6-6, the J call TRBJ1-5; D gene ambiguous. CDR3 length equals 14 residues. The germline V gene encodes CDR1 MNHNY and CDR2 SVGAGI (reference sequence). V was trimmed by 5 bases and J by 3 bases, leaving 11 bases between them. CDR3 sequence reads: CASSRPGPNQPQHF. CDR3 DNA sequence: TGTGCCAGCAGTCGCCCGGGCCCCAATCAGCCCCAGCATTTT.

This clone appeared a few times. The chain joins TRBV11-2 to TRBJ2-7; D is possibly TRBD1 (5 bases). The V and J ends lost 3 bases and 5 bases respectively, with 8 bases between them. The CDR3 covers 12 residues. Looked up from germline, CDR1 is SGHAT and CDR2 is FQNNGV. As DNA, the CDR3 is TGTGCCAGCAGCTTTGGGGCCGACGAGCAGTACTTC. It specifies CASSFGADEQYF.

The chain combines TRBV19 with TRBJ1-2; no clear D gene. Germline-derived CDR1 and CDR2 are LNHDA and SQIVND (reference sequence). This CDR3 is built from 13 residues. The germline V and J ends were trimmed by 4 bases and 6 bases, with 12 bases remaining between them. The CDR3 protein is CASSTWPSDGYTF. Written as DNA, the CDR3 is TGTGCCAGTAGTACCTGGCCCAGCGATGGCTACACCTTC.

This clone was recorded a few times. V gene TRBV6-5 combines with J gene TRBJ2-7; TRBD2 agrees at 10 bases. The CDR3 sequence is 14 residues long. After removal of 5 bases from V and 6 bases from J, the junction contained 7 bases not matched to a gene. Germline loops: CDR1 MNHEY, CDR2 SVGAGI. The CDR3 DNA reads as TGTGCCAGCAGTAGCCCAGCGGGAGGGAGCGAGCAGTACTTC. Amino acids: CASSSPAGGSEQYF.

The chain combines TRBV2 with TRBJ1-1; D might be TRBD1 (6 bases). Between the trimmed V and J ends, which lost 3 bases and 0 bases, there was a span of 14 bases. Germline values: CDR1 SNHLY, CDR2 FYNNEI. This CDR3 comprises 16 residues. The CDR3 sequence: CASSDPPQGMNTEAFF. CDR3 in DNA: TGTGCCAGCAGTGACCCCCCTCAGGGGATGAACACTGAAGCTTTCTTT. The variable domain in full, completed from reference TRBV2 and TRBJ1-1, reads EPEVTQTPSHQVTQMGQEVILRCVPISNHLYFYWYRQILGQKVEFLVSFYNNEISEKSEIFDDQFSVERPDGSNFTLKIRSTKLEDSAMYFCASSDPPQGMNTEAFFGQGTRLTVV.

As concerns this clone: Other DNA sequences in this specimen translate into the identical CDR3. The gene calls are TRBV9 and TRBJ1-1, with D uncertain. This CDR3 spans 13 amino acids. Trimming shortened V by 0 bases and J by 1 base, and 4 bases separated the two germline ends. Germline loops: CDR1 SGDLS, CDR2 YYNGEE. The CDR3 DNA reads as TGTGCCAGCAGCGTAGGGCGGAACACTGAAGCTTTCTTT. Encoded protein: CASSVGRNTEAFF.

J is TRBJ2-7 and V is TRBV6-5; the D gene could be TRBD1 or TRBD2 (5 bases each). Germline V lookup: CDR1 MNHEY, CDR2 SVGAGI. The CDR3 is 12 residues long. With 0 bases removed from V and 5 bases from J, the gap between germline ends came to 5 bases. CDR3 loop: CASSYSGDEQYF. As DNA, the CDR3 is TGTGCCAGCAGTTACTCGGGGGACGAGCAGTACTTC.

V usage is TRBV11-3 and J usage is TRBJ2-2; 9 bases fit TRBD1. The germline V gene encodes CDR1 SGHNT and CDR2 YENEEA. Trimming at V came to 4 bases and at J to 1 base, leaving 1 base not matched to a gene. The CDR3 consists of 15 residues. CDR3 nucleotides: TGTGCCAGCAGCTCGGGACAGGGGAACACCGGGGAGCTGTTTTTT. It is translated as CASSSGQGNTGELFF.

CDR3 in amino acids: CASSYNARGADEQYF. The CDR3 nucleotides read TGTGCCAGCAGTTACAACGCTCGGGGGGCAGACGAGCAGTACTTC. V is TRBV6-5 and J is TRBJ2-7; D possibly corresponds to TRBD2 (7 bases). CDR1 is MNHEY, CDR2 SVGAGI, per germline. CDR3 length: 15 residues. The V and J ends lost 2 bases and 5 bases respectively, with 16 bases between them.

J is TRBJ1-5 and V is TRBV5-6, with D uncertain. The germline V and J ends were trimmed by 2 bases and 0 bases, with 12 bases remaining between them. Germline V gene lookup returns CDR1 SGHDT and CDR2 YYEEEE. The CDR3 is 16 residues long. DNA for the CDR3: TGTGCCAGCAGCTTTCGGCAGGAAAATAGCAATCAGCCCCAGCATTTT. Its protein product is CASSFRQENSNQPQHF.

The rearrangement links TRBV5-1 to TRBJ2-5, with D maybe TRBD2 (6 bases). V was shortened by 1 base and J by 5 bases, with 15 bases between the two germline ends. The CDR3 contains 15 residues. Germline CDR1 reads SGHRS; CDR2 reads YFSETQ. CDR3 sequence: CASSLSYGRDETQYF. The CDR3 region has the DNA TGCGCCAGCAGCTTGTCCTACGGGAGAGATGAGACCCAGTACTTC. The complete variable domain, with remaining parts taken from reference TRBV5-1 and TRBJ2-5, reads KAGVTQTPRYLIKTRGQQVTLSCSPISGHRSVSWYQQTPGQGLQFLFEYFSETQRNKGNFPGRFSGRQFSNSRSEMNVSTLELGDSALYLCASSLSYGRDETQYFGPGTRLLVL.

The V gene is TRBV15, the J gene TRBJ2-3, with a possible D match to TRBD2 (7 bases). V was trimmed by 6 bases and J by 2 bases, leaving 12 bases between them. This CDR3 region has 14 residues. CDR1 and CDR2 from the germline V gene are LNHNV and YYDKDF (reference sequence). This CDR3 reads CATRRGGDTDTQYF. The DNA of the CDR3 is TGTGCCACCAGGAGGGGGGGAGACACAGATACGCAGTATTTT.

The CDR3 reads CASSLSSGQETQYF. CDR3 coding DNA: TGCGCCAGCAGCTTGAGTAGCGGCCAAGAGACCCAGTACTTC. The genes are TRBV5-1 and TRBJ2-5; tentative D call: TRBD2 (6 bases). Trimming removed 1 base from V and 1 base from J, with 8 bases in between. CDR1 is SGHRS and CDR2 is YFSETQ in the germline V gene. This CDR3 is built from 14 residues.

The chain links TRBV5-1 to TRBJ2-3; TRBD2 aligns across 10 bases. The CDR3 is 18 amino acids. The V segment lost 5 bases and the J segment 4 bases; nucleotides outside the gene matches: 16. The V gene's germline CDR1 is SGHRS and CDR2 YFSETQ. The CDR3 nucleotides read TGCGCCAGCAGTAAAACCGGGACTAGCGTTCCGAGGGCAGATACGCAGTATTTT. Translation: CASSKTGTSVPRADTQYF.

This chain joins TRBV14 and TRBJ1-1; D possibly corresponds to TRBD1 (5 bases). V dropped 1 base and J dropped 4 bases, with 7 bases sitting between them. The CDR3 is 13 residues long. Germline V gene sequence: CDR1 SGHDN, CDR2 FVKESK. For the CDR3, the DNA is TGTGCCAGCAGCCAAGGGGGGATCACTGAAGCTTTCTTT. This gives the protein CASSQGGITEAFF.

J is TRBJ2-7 and V is TRBV7-6; tentatively, D is TRBD2 (5 bases). Germline V CDR1 and CDR2: SGHVS, FNYEAQ. V gave up 5 bases and J gave up 4 bases, with 18 bases separating them. The CDR3 is 15 amino acids. The CDR3 reads CASSPGIAAAYEQYF. The CDR3 coding sequence is TGTGCCAGCAGCCCCGGGATCGCCGCCGCGTACGAGCAGTACTTC.

This clone was counted a single time. The V call is TRBV15, the J call TRBJ2-7, with 11 positions matching TRBD1. There are 16 residues in the CDR3. Germline-derived CDR1 and CDR2 are LNHNV and YYDKDF (reference sequence). With 3 bases clipped from V and 2 bases from J, the junction kept 6 bases outside the gene matches. CDR3 amino acids: CATSRGGQGGAYEQYF. In nucleotides, the CDR3 is TGTGCCACCAGCAGGGGGGGACAGGGGGGAGCCTACGAGCAGTACTTC.

This chain connects TRBV7-8 to TRBJ2-3; 8 bases fit TRBD2. The CDR3 runs 15 residues. Germline V gene sequence: CDR1 SGHVS, CDR2 FQNEAQ. Unmatched junction bases numbered 2, after V lost 3 bases and J lost 0 bases. The CDR3 DNA reads TGTGCCAGCAGCTTTAGCGGGGCTAGCACAGATACGCAGTATTTT. The encoded protein is CASSFSGASTDTQYF.

V usage is TRBV13 and J usage is TRBJ1-1; maybe TRBD1 (5 bases). V shed 1 base and J shed 2 bases, with 17 bases lying between them. The CDR3 covers 17 residues. Per the germline V gene, CDR1 is PRHDT and CDR2 is FYEKMQ (reference sequence). The CDR3 sequence is CASSLDFGGDSNTEAFF. CDR3 in DNA: TGTGCCAGCAGCTTAGACTTTGGGGGAGACTCAAACACTGAAGCTTTCTTT.

This rearrangement joins TRBV12-5 to TRBJ2-7, with 8 bases fitting TRBD2. The CDR3 is 14 amino acids. The germline V gene has CDR1 LGHNT and CDR2 FRNRAP. V lost 3 bases and J lost 6; bases outside the gene matches: 7. The CDR3: CASGFSGGPSEQYF. CDR3 coding DNA: TGTGCTAGTGGTTTCAGCGGGGGCCCGTCCGAGCAGTACTTC.

This chain joins TRBV5-1 and TRBJ1-1; 7 positions match TRBD1. The CDR3 runs to 14 residues. V gave up 4 bases and J gave up 6 bases; unmatched junction bases: 9. Germline CDR1 and CDR2: SGHRS and YFSETQ. The CDR3 here is CASSRAGGNAEAFF. CDR3 DNA sequence: TGCGCCAGCAGCCGCGCAGGGGGTAATGCTGAAGCTTTCTTT. The entire variable domain, with the rest obtained from reference TRBV5-1 and TRBJ1-1, is as follows: KAGVTQTPRYLIKTRGQQVTLSCSPISGHRSVSWYQQTPGQGLQFLFEYFSETQRNKGNFPGRFSGRQFSNSRSEMNVSTLELGDSALYLCASSRAGGNAEAFFGQGTRLTVV.

V is TRBV4-1 and J is TRBJ2-5; 9 bases line up with TRBD1. CDR1 and CDR2 (germline): MGHRA, YSYEKL. J was trimmed by 5 bases and V by 3 bases; bases with no gene match: 7. CDR3 length: 15 residues. The CDR3 reads CASSHPTGGRETQYF. Here the CDR3 DNA reads TGCGCCAGCAGCCATCCTACAGGGGGCAGGGAGACCCAGTACTTC.

The V gene is TRBV7-9, the J gene TRBJ2-7; D might be TRBD1 or TRBD2, each matching 5 bases. The CDR3 contains 14 residues. With 8 bases removed from V and 4 bases from J, the gap between germline ends came to 18 bases. The germline V gene has CDR1 SEHNR and CDR2 FQNEAQ (reference sequence). The CDR3 sequence is CASGTDNLLYEQYF. The CDR3 region has the DNA TGTGCCAGCGGGACCGACAACCTCCTATACGAGCAGTACTTC.

The V call is TRBV4-1, the J call TRBJ2-3; D is unclear. Germline-derived CDR1 and CDR2 are MGHRA and YSYEKL. The CDR3 has 11 amino acids. Between the trimmed V and J ends, which lost 0 bases and 6 bases, there was a span of 1 base. CDR3: CASSQEDTQYF. Written as DNA, the CDR3 is TGCGCCAGCAGCCAAGAGGATACGCAGTATTTT.

The chain joins TRBV7-2 to TRBJ1-2, with 11 bases matching TRBD1. V gave up 0 bases and J gave up 4 bases; unmatched junction bases: 7. The length of the CDR3 is 17 residues. CDR1 is SGHTA and CDR2 is FQGNSA in the germline V gene. CDR3 protein: CASSLASPGQGAYGYTF. The CDR3 nucleotides are TGTGCCAGCAGCTTAGCAAGCCCTGGACAGGGGGCCTATGGCTACACCTTC.